Listed here are 8 T cell receptor beta chains from one sample, sequenced in a study of blood T cell repertoires in COVID-19. Clones were sequenced by immunoSEQ multiplex PCR, and TCRdb holds only the in-frame ones, with some missing. The table lists around 440,000 clones, 88% of them singletons. Sequencing input: peripheral blood. The receptors were gathered from a woman between 50 and 59 years old with COVID-19, enrolled during active disease.

This clone has only one observation. V gene TRBV19 combines with J gene TRBJ1-2, with a tentative D call TRBD1 (5 bases). Trimming stripped 7 bases from V and 8 bases from J, with 14 bases between. The CDR3 has 12 residues. The germline V gene has CDR1 LNHDA and CDR2 SQIVND (reference sequence). The CDR3 sequence is CASTTGVEGYTF. The CDR3 coding sequence is TGTGCCAGTACTACGGGGGTGGAGGGCTACACCTTC.

This clone was detected only once. The genes are TRBV12-3 or TRBV12-4 and TRBJ1-2; D is uncertain. V shed 4 bases and J shed 5 bases, with 11 bases lying between them. This CDR3 has 13 amino acids. The CDR3 reads CASSSRLKYGYTF. The CDR3 DNA reads TGTGCCAGCAGTTCGAGACTGAAGTATGGCTACACCTTC.

CDR3 amino acids: CASSAGGLRSAGELFF. The DNA of the CDR3 is TGTGCCAGCAGCGCAGGGGGCTTACGATCAGCCGGGGAGCTGTTTTTT. The chain uses TRBV5-4 and TRBJ2-2; 8 positions agree with TRBD1. Unmatched junction bases numbered 11, after V lost 4 bases and J lost 6 bases. The CDR3 has 16 residues. Germline assignment: CDR1 SGHNT and CDR2 YYREEE (reference sequence).

The V gene is TRBV6-6, the J gene TRBJ2-4, with a tentative D call TRBD2 (5 bases). This CDR3 has 14 residues. V gave up 7 bases and J gave up 3 bases, with 13 bases separating them. CDR1 and CDR2 (germline): MNHNY, SVGAGI (reference sequence). The CDR3 nucleotides are TGTGCCAGCAAACCCGGGGAAAACAAAAACATTCAGTACTTC. Its translation is CASKPGENKNIQYF.

The chain is built from TRBV15 and TRBJ2-3; the D gene is possibly TRBD1 (6 bases). Germline loops: CDR1 LNHNV, CDR2 YYDKDF (reference sequence). This CDR3 contains 16 residues. V lost 4 bases to trimming and J lost 6 bases, with 20 bases between them. For the CDR3, the DNA is TGTGCCACCAGCACCCCGTTATCAGGGGCTCGGGATACGCAGTATTTT. This translates into CATSTPLSGARDTQYF.

This clone was recorded once. This rearrangement joins TRBV19 to TRBJ1-1; 7 bases agree with TRBD1. V lost 8 bases and J lost 4; bases outside the gene matches: 7. The CDR3 is 13 amino acids. Germline loops: CDR1 LNHDA, CDR2 SQIVND (reference sequence). The CDR3 region is CASQTGRFTEAFF. The DNA of the CDR3 is TGTGCCAGTCAGACAGGGCGATTCACTGAAGCTTTCTTT.

The chain has TRBV4-1 and TRBJ1-2; D unclear. Trimming cost V 2 bases and J 7 bases, with 11 bases left between them. Germline V gene lookup returns CDR1 MGHRA and CDR2 YSYEKL. CDR3 length equals 13 residues. Written as DNA, the CDR3 is TGCGCCAGCAGCCAACAACCGAAGCGTGGCTACACCTTC. Amino acid sequence: CASSQQPKRGYTF.

The V and J genes are TRBV11-2 and TRBJ1-4; no firm D call. This CDR3 is 14 amino acids long. CDR1 and CDR2 from the germline V gene are SGHAT and FQNNGV. The V end lost 5 bases, the J end lost 2 bases, and 9 bases lay between the germline ends. The DNA of the CDR3 is TGTGCCAGCAGCCCCCCTTCGACTAATGAAAAACTGTTTTTT. Amino acid sequence: CASSPPSTNEKLFF.